These T cell receptor beta chains were read from a single sample in a study of T cells in Graves' hyperthyroidism and ophthalmopathy. One entry per CDR3 protein results from TCRdb running MiXCR on the multiplex PCR reads. The sample consists of a few hundred thousand distinct CDR3 sequences, 15% to 19% of them appearing once. The sample taken for sequencing was blood. The origin of the receptors is a woman aged 30 to 39 with Graves' hyperthyroidism. The conserved cysteine and the conserved F or W are not part of the CDR3 here. The listing skips clone size in some rows; elsewhere it reads once, few, many or a size class.

many TRBJ2-1 TRBV5-6 ASSLVLVNEQF
few TRBJ2-7 TRBV19 ASSTTGDDEQY
. TRBJ1-3 TRBV19 ASSPGMVGNTIY
. TRBJ2-1 TRBV5-4 ASRPGSSYNEQF
many TRBJ2-7 TRBV7-2 ASSLEGGLSYEQY
many TRBJ2-1 TRBV29-1 SVDNGGEQF
few TRBJ2-3 TRBV5-1 ASIGGERADTQY
many TRBJ2-1 TRBV7-3 ASSWQTGREQF
. TRBJ2-3 TRBV7-3 ASSLAGTGGRTDTQY
many TRBJ1-2 TRBV20-1 SARGLIRGEGYGYT
many TRBJ1-5 TRBV7-2 ASSLRQGDQPQH
. TRBJ2-3 TRBV20-1 SASSGMVDTQY
many TRBJ1-1 TRBV6-2/TRBV6-3 ASSYGAGGNTEAF
many TRBJ2-7 TRBV5-1 ASSLDGSGASYEQY
many TRBJ2-7 TRBV7-9 ASSKGGLAGSSYEQY
. TRBJ2-7 TRBV11-2 ASSLPRQGEGYEQY
few TRBJ2-7 TRBV5-1 ASSLGTRGEQY
many TRBJ1-2 TRBV3-1 ASSLRGGGGYGYT
. TRBJ2-3 TRBV6-1 ASSINLAGVTDTQY
many TRBJ2-2 TRBV28 ASSFVGSGELF
many TRBJ2-3 TRBV20-1 SATQGSTDTQY
many TRBJ1-3 TRBV12-3/TRBV12-4 ASSTRQGGNTIY
. TRBJ2-2 TRBV5-1 ASTKDGGFANTGELF
many TRBJ2-5 TRBV2 ASSPLLAEETQY
. TRBJ1-4 TRBV11-2 ASSTAEDKDEKLF
many TRBJ2-3 TRBV20-1 SATVRVGADTQY
. TRBJ2-2 TRBV4-1 ASSQDGFGTGELF
few TRBJ2-7 TRBV20-1 SASTGIAYEQY
many TRBJ2-3 TRBV28 ASSSRGLVTDTQY
many TRBJ2-7 TRBV28 ASSSGQGNYEQY
. TRBJ2-3 TRBV9 ASSVGNTDTQY
many TRBJ2-2 TRBV7-2 ASSLGGGRAGELF
many TRBJ2-1 TRBV20-1 SAIGPLVPRAGEQF
many TRBJ2-5 TRBV7-2 ASNLGGGGQETQY
many TRBJ2-7 TRBV28 ASSRGGQLYEQY
many TRBJ2-4 TRBV11-2 ASSWTVQAKNIQY
. TRBJ2-1 TRBV6-7 ASSPASGRGYNEQF
many TRBJ2-1 TRBV12-3/TRBV12-4 ASSIAGGVQF
many TRBJ2-7 TRBV11-2 ASSLTSYDQY
. TRBJ2-7 TRBV9 ASAKTGTSYEQY
. TRBJ2-3 TRBV9 ASSPSSSDTQY
many TRBJ2-7 TRBV5-6 ASSQDRQQYEQY
many TRBJ2-7 TRBV7-8 ASSFRRGHEQY
few TRBJ2-1 TRBV7-9 ASSRRAEGGQF
many TRBJ2-7 TRBV6-1 ASSRGTGGMGGSVYEQY
. TRBJ1-3 TRBV11-2 ASRQRDRTWNTIY
. TRBJ1-5 TRBV10-3 AISGTGGNQPQH
many TRBJ2-2 TRBV11-2 ASSFELNTGELF
few TRBJ2-5 TRBV7-9 ASSLNSGRAREAQY
many TRBJ2-1 TRBV11-2 ASSSRTSGRDNEQF
many TRBJ2-3 TRBV6-1 ASSVPAGLTDTQY
many TRBJ2-5 TRBV4-3 ASSQEGRGEETQY
many TRBJ2-7 TRBV28 ASRDEVSGLIRSYEQY
once TRBJ1-1 TRBV2 ASSEMDRDTEAF
. TRBJ2-2 TRBV6-2/TRBV6-3 ASRATGRTGELF